The 30 T cell receptor beta chains below come from one sample, sequenced in a study of T-cell reconstitution after alpha-beta-depleted transplantation in children. During its preparation, the TCRbeta library received unique molecular identifiers. TCRdb reprocessed the PCR reads via MiXCR and lists one record per CDR3 protein. Found here are 750,000 to 950,000 distinct CDR3 sequences, roughly 16% of them singletons; the top ten hold roughly 4.8%. The sample here was PBMCs, mostly from graft donor cells, taken 360 days after TCRalphabeta/CD19-depleted stem cell transplant. The source is a male patient younger than 18 who had a stem cell transplant for acute lymphoblastic leukemia, so the T cells may come from the graft donor.

This clonotype was seen a few times. V and J are TRBV12-3 or TRBV12-4 and TRBJ1-1; no clear D gene. Trimming stripped 5 bases from V and 2 bases from J, with 15 bases between. The CDR3 consists of 15 residues. DNA for the CDR3: TGTGCCAGCAGTCCCCCTCTGGGGATCAACACTGAAGCTTTCTTT. Its translation is CASSPPLGINTEAFF.

The chain has TRBV7-2 and TRBJ2-7; 14 bases match TRBD2. The germline V gene encodes CDR1 SGHTA and CDR2 FQGNSA. This CDR3 is built from 14 residues. V gave up 3 bases and J gave up 9 bases; unmatched junction bases: 4. CDR3 bases: TGTGCCAGCAGCTTGGGACTAGCGGGAGTCGGGCAGTACTTC. Residues: CASSLGLAGVGQYF.

This clonotype was counted between two and nine times. The J gene is TRBJ2-7, the V gene TRBV12-3 or TRBV12-4; 12 bases map to TRBD2. The CDR3 covers 16 residues. V lost 6 bases, J lost 0 bases, and 6 bases stayed unmatched. The CDR3 loop is CASRPGLAGSSYEQYF. CDR3 nucleotide sequence: TGTGCCAGCAGACCCGGACTAGCGGGGAGCTCCTACGAGCAGTACTTC.

A word on this clonotype: The junction shows a germline mismatch at one end, possibly a read error. This rearrangement joins TRBV29-1 to TRBJ2-1; tentative D call: TRBD2 (5 bases). CDR3 length equals 13 residues. Germline values: CDR1 SQVTM, CDR2 ANQGSEA. The chain's CDR3 is CSVEFSSLASRSF. For the CDR3, the DNA is TGCAGCGTTGAATTTTCATCCCTAGCCTCCAGAAGCTTC.

The J gene is TRBJ1-1, the V gene TRBV7-9, with D possibly matching TRBD1 (5 bases). The germline gives CDR1 SEHNR, CDR2 FQNEAQ (reference sequence). V dropped 2 bases and J dropped 5 bases, with 15 bases sitting between them. The CDR3 totals 15 residues. Here the CDR3 reads CASSLSRGAWTEAFF. The CDR3 DNA is TGTGCCAGCAGCTTATCCCGGGGCGCATGGACTGAAGCTTTCTTT.

In DNA form, the CDR3 reads TGCGCCAGCAGCTTGGTACGGTTACCTGACAATGAGCAGTTCTTC. Protein product: CASSLVRLPDNEQFF. The J gene is TRBJ2-1, the V gene TRBV5-1; no clear D gene. V gave up 0 bases and J gave up 5 bases, with 12 bases separating them. Germline V gene lookup returns CDR1 SGHRS and CDR2 YFSETQ. The CDR3 spans 15 residues.

This clonotype turned up a few times. The V and J genes are TRBV5-1 and TRBJ1-2, with D possibly being TRBD1 (6 bases). The CDR3 has 15 amino acids. The V end lost 4 bases, the J end lost 6 bases, and 19 bases lay between the germline ends. Germline V gives CDR1 SGHRS, CDR2 YFSETQ. As DNA, the CDR3 is TGCGCCAGCAGCCCCGAGTTACAGGGAAGAAATGGCTACACCTTC. As protein: CASSPELQGRNGYTF.

This clonotype has just a few counts. V gene TRBV2 combines with J gene TRBJ2-1; D unclear. The CDR3 runs to 15 residues. The germline V and J ends were trimmed by 3 bases and 4 bases, with 13 bases remaining between them. Germline V lookup: CDR1 SNHLY, CDR2 FYNNEI. CDR3 residues: CASSDVGSRYNEQFF. In DNA form, the CDR3 reads TGTGCCAGCAGTGATGTTGGCAGTCGATACAATGAGCAGTTCTTC.

This chain connects TRBV12-3 or TRBV12-4 to TRBJ1-3; no firm D call. This CDR3 contains 15 residues. Trimming pared 6 bases from V and 0 bases from J, leaving 12 bases between. The CDR3 reads CASRDTAFSGNTIYF. The CDR3 coding sequence is TGTGCCAGCAGAGACACCGCCTTCTCTGGAAACACCATATATTTT.

This chain connects TRBV20-1 to TRBJ2-1, with 7 positions matching TRBD2. The CDR3 contains 13 residues. V shed 5 bases and J 5 bases; nucleotides not matched to a gene: 6. Germline values: CDR1 DFQATT, CDR2 SNEGSKA (reference sequence). CDR3 coding DNA: TGCAGTGCTCGGGCGGGAGCAAACAATGAGCAGTTCTTC. Its protein is CSARAGANNEQFF.

The table lists this clonotype with a few counts. The rearrangement joins TRBV7-2 to TRBJ2-7; the D is unclear. From germline, CDR1 is SGHTA and CDR2 FQGNSA. The CDR3 has 15 residues. The germline V and J ends were trimmed by 3 bases and 5 bases, with 17 bases remaining between them. CDR3 in amino acids: CASSFSLFLLDEQYF. CDR3 DNA: TGTGCCAGCAGCTTCAGCCTGTTCCTCCTAGACGAGCAGTACTTC.

The chain links TRBV5-1 to TRBJ1-1, with D perhaps TRBD1 (6 bases). Trimming took off 3 bases at V and 1 base at J, with 16 bases between the two ends. The CDR3 covers 16 residues. CDR1 SGHRS and CDR2 YFSETQ come from the germline V gene. CDR3 sequence: CASSWKQGYGNTEAFF. CDR3 bases: TGCGCCAGCAGCTGGAAACAGGGCTATGGGAACACTGAAGCTTTCTTT.

In this sample, this clonotype turned up a few times. The chain is built from TRBV25-1 and TRBJ2-2, with 10 bases fitting TRBD1. Germline-derived CDR1 and CDR2 are MGHDK and SYGVNS. V dropped 2 bases and J dropped 5; count of bases not matched to a gene: 5. The CDR3 spans 16 residues. CDR3 bases: TGTGCCAGCAGTGAACCGGGACAGGGGTGGACCGGGGAGCTGTTTTTT. Translated: CASSEPGQGWTGELFF.

The CDR3 coding sequence is TGCGCCAGCAGCTTGGCGGCAGGGACACTCGAGCAGTACTTC. Its translation: CASSLAAGTLEQYF. This chain links TRBV5-1 with TRBJ2-7; possibly TRBD1 for D (6 bases). Between the trimmed V and J ends, which lost 0 bases and 6 bases, there was a span of 13 bases. The CDR3 contains 14 residues. Looked up from germline, CDR1 is SGHRS and CDR2 is YFSETQ.

J is TRBJ2-6 and V is TRBV5-1, with D possibly matching TRBD1 (5 bases). Germline CDR1 is SGHRS and CDR2 is YFSETQ. Trimming shortened V by 4 bases and J by 1 base, and 15 bases separated the two germline ends. The CDR3 contains 17 residues. The CDR3 loop reads CASSPKGHGSGANVLTF. The DNA of the CDR3 is TGCGCCAGCAGCCCAAAGGGGCACGGATCTGGGGCCAACGTCCTGACTTTC.

This clonotype was seen only a few times. The chain uses TRBV3-1 and TRBJ2-7, with a weak D call TRBD2 (5 bases). Germline loops: CDR1 LGHDT, CDR2 YNNKEL (reference sequence). V was trimmed by 0 bases and J by 5 bases, leaving 17 bases between them. The CDR3 is 16 residues long. Here the CDR3 reads CASSQEGGRVVDEQYF. CDR3 in DNA: TGTGCCAGCAGCCAAGAAGGAGGCCGGGTTGTCGACGAGCAGTACTTC.

CDR3 amino acids: CATSDFRQGTYEQYF. CDR3 coding DNA: TGTGCCACCAGTGATTTCCGGCAGGGCACCTACGAGCAGTACTTC. This rearrangement joins TRBV24-1 to TRBJ2-7, with D possibly matching TRBD1 (5 bases). The V gene lost 1 base and the J gene lost 2 bases, with 11 bases spanning the gap. The CDR3 is 15 amino acids. CDR1 KGHDR and CDR2 SFDVKD come from the germline V gene.

This chain connects TRBV5-1 to TRBJ1-2, with D hard to call. Germline CDR1 reads SGHRS; CDR2 reads YFSETQ. The germline V and J ends were trimmed by 2 bases and 4 bases, with 12 bases remaining between them. CDR3 length: 14 residues. This chain's CDR3 is CASSLVSSSYGYTF. In nucleotides, the CDR3 is TGCGCCAGCAGCTTAGTGAGTTCCTCCTATGGCTACACCTTC.

The chain has TRBV12-3 or TRBV12-4 and TRBJ2-5; 7 nucleotides agree with TRBD1. The CDR3 has 13 residues. J was trimmed by 5 bases and V by 8 bases; bases with no gene match: 8. This CDR3 reads CASGDSAGETQYF. CDR3 sequence (DNA): TGTGCCAGCGGGGACAGCGCCGGGGAGACCCAGTACTTC.

The chain links TRBV6-2 or TRBV6-3 to TRBJ1-1; D is possibly TRBD1 (5 bases). Per germline, CDR1 MNHEY and CDR2 SVGEGT. This CDR3 spans 13 amino acids. Trimming stripped 2 bases from V and 10 bases from J, with 14 bases between. CDR3 loop: CASSYGAEGRAFF. In DNA form, the CDR3 reads TGTGCCAGCAGTTACGGCGCAGAGGGACGAGCTTTCTTT.

In its sample, this clonotype was seen a few times. The chain employs TRBV5-1 and TRBJ1-1; 7 positions agree with TRBD1. Germline CDR1 is SGHRS and CDR2 is YFSETQ. The trim removed 4 bases at V and 5 bases at J, leaving 8 bases unmatched. The CDR3 is 14 amino acids. In DNA, the CDR3 is TGCGCCAGCAGCGGGTCCATACAGGGGACTGAAGCTTTCTTT. Translating it yields CASSGSIQGTEAFF.

This clonotype has a handful of counts. The chain employs TRBV4-1 and TRBJ2-7; a possible D gene is TRBD2 (6 bases). V lost 0 bases, J lost 2 bases, and 11 bases lay in between. Germline lookup yields CDR1 MGHRA and CDR2 YSYEKL. This CDR3 has 15 amino acids. CDR3 bases: TGCGCCAGCAGCCAAGACCGGGAGAGTACCTACGAGCAGTACTTC. This gives the protein CASSQDRESTYEQYF.

The chain employs TRBV5-1 and TRBJ2-5; 9 bases are shared with TRBD2. Germline loops: CDR1 SGHRS, CDR2 YFSETQ. CDR3 length: 17 residues. V trimming: 0 bases; J trimming: 1 base; junction bases outside the gene matches: 7. The CDR3 coding sequence is TGCGCCAGCAGCTTGGCGGATGCGGGAGGGCCCCAAGAGACCCAGTACTTC. It translates to CASSLADAGGPQETQYF.

This chain connects TRBV4-1 to TRBJ2-7; maybe TRBD2 (5 bases). CDR1 is MGHRA and CDR2 is YSYEKL in the germline V gene. The CDR3 contains 16 residues. Trimming took 0 bases from V and 3 from J, leaving 15 bases between them. CDR3 nucleotides: TGCGCCAGCAGCCAAGACTGGGTAGAGGGTTACTACGAGCAGTACTTC. This encodes CASSQDWVEGYYEQYF.

This clonotype is a singleton in its sample. V and J are TRBV7-2 and TRBJ1-2; D may be TRBD1 (6 bases). The CDR3 covers 13 residues. V lost 5 bases to trimming and J lost 5 bases, with 12 bases between them. Germline assignment: CDR1 SGHTA and CDR2 FQGNSA. CDR3 DNA sequence: TGTGCCAGCAGCCCTGGGGACATTTATGGCTACACCTTC. Its translation: CASSPGDIYGYTF.

This clonotype was observed many times. The chain recombines TRBV12-3 or TRBV12-4 with TRBJ2-7, with a weak D call TRBD2 (5 bases). Trimming took 6 bases from V and 3 from J, leaving 18 bases between them. CDR3 length: 15 residues. The CDR3 region has the DNA TGTGCCAGCAGCCTAAGGTCGGGGATCAGCTACGAGCAGTACTTC. It yields the protein CASSLRSGISYEQYF.

V and J are TRBV20-1 and TRBJ2-3; 12 nucleotides align to TRBD2. In germline, CDR1 is DFQATT, CDR2 SNEGSKA (reference sequence). The CDR3 is made up of 17 amino acids. The trim removed 1 base at V and 3 bases at J, leaving 8 bases unmatched. The CDR3 DNA reads as TGCAGTGCTAGAGTCACCTTTCTAGCGGGAGGGACAGATACGCAGTATTTT. This encodes CSARVTFLAGGTDTQYF.

J is TRBJ2-7 and V is TRBV2; 8 bases fit TRBD1. In germline, CDR1 is SNHLY, CDR2 FYNNEI. V was pared by 0 bases and J by 4 bases, with 5 bases of the junction left unmatched. This CDR3 is 15 amino acids long. The CDR3 loop is CASSEATGVRYEQYF. The DNA of the CDR3 is TGTGCCAGCAGTGAAGCGACAGGGGTTCGGTACGAGCAGTACTTC.

The rearrangement links TRBV18 to TRBJ1-5, with D possibly being TRBD1 (6 bases). The length of the CDR3 is 13 residues. CDR1 is KGHSH, CDR2 LQKENI, per germline. Trimming shortened V by 9 bases and J by 4 bases, and 13 bases separated the two germline ends. CDR3 coding DNA: TGTGCCAGTACTCAGGGGTTAAATCAGCCCCAGCATTTT. It codes for CASTQGLNQPQHF.

This clonotype has at least ten counts. V gene TRBV7-9 combines with J gene TRBJ2-7; the D gene is possibly TRBD1 (5 bases). CDR3 length equals 12 residues. Trimming removed 6 bases at V and 2 bases at J, with 8 bases between. Germline values: CDR1 SEHNR, CDR2 FQNEAQ (reference sequence). The CDR3 bases are TGTGCCAGCAGAGGACAAGCCTACGAGCAGTACTTC. Translated, it gives CASRGQAYEQYF.